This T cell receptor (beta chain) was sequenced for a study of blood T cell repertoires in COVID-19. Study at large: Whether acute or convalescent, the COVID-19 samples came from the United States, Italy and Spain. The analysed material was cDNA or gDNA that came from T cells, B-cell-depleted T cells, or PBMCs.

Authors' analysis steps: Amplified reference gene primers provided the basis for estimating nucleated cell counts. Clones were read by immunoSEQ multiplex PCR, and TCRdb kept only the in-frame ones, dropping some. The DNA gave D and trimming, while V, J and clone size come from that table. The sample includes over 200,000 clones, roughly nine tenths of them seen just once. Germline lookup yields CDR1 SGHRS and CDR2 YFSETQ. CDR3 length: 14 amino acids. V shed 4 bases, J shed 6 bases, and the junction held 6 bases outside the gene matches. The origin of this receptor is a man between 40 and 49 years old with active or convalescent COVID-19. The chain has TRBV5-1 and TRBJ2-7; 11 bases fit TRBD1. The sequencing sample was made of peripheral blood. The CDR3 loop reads CASSVADRGLEQYF. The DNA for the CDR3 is TGCGCCAGCAGCGTCGCGGACAGGGGGCTCGAGCAGTACTTC.